This T cell receptor (beta chain) was recorded in a study of shared clonotypes between healthy human individuals. Study-wide background: A couple of female and a few male donors aged 18 to 49 were enrolled.

This clone was seen only a few times. The antigen is not known. Study-wide results and limits: Rarefaction curves obtained for sorted subsets showed sequencing incomplete despite large depth. Naive CD4 clonotypes were shared across several donors at 4% to 5%.

V lost 4 bases, J lost 9 bases, and 9 bases stayed unmatched. Germline CDR1 is SGHTA and CDR2 is FQGTGA. The CDR3 extends over 14 amino acids. Splitting of each subset's genomic DNA was done evenly across several immunoSEQ plates. Assay used: immunoSEQ multiplex PCR; TCRdb lists only in-frame clones, some missing. The sample contains around 1.1 million clones, 70% to 85% of which appear only once. J is TRBJ2-1 and V is TRBV7-3; TRBD2 aligns across 7 bases. The clonotype was recovered from a man between 18 and 35 years old in good health. Some clones in this sample may be carry-over from other donors' samples. The sequenced sample was memory CD4+ T cells from PBMCs. Indicated subset: CD45RA-negative fraction. The CDR3 DNA reads TGTGCCAGCAGCTCAGAGCGGGGTACGGGTGAGCAGTTCTTC. Amino acids: CASSSERGTGEQFF.